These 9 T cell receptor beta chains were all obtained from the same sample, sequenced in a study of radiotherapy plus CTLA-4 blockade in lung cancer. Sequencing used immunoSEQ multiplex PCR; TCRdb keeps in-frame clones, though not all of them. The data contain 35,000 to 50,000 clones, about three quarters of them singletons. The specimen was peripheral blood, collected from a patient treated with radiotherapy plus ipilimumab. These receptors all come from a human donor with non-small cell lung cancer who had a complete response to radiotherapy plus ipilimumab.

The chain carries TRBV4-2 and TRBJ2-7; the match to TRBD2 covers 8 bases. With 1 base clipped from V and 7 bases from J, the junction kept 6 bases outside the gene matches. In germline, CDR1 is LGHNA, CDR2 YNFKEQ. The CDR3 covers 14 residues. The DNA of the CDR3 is TGTGCCAGCAGCCAAGCGGGAGGGCCCCGGGAGCAGTACTTC. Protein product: CASSQAGGPREQYF.

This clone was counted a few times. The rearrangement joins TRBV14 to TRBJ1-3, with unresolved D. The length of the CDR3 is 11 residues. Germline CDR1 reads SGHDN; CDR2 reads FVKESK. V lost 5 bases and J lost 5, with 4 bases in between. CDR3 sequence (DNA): TGTGCCAGCAGCACTAGAAACACCATATATTTT. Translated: CASSTRNTIYF.

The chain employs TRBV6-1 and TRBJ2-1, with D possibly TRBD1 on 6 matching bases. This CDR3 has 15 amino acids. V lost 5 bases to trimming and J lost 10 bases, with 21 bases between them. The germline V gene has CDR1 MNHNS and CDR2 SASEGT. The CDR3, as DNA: TGTGCCAGCAGTCATGCAGGGCTAGGGGGTAGAGAGCAGTTCTTC. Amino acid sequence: CASSHAGLGGREQFF.

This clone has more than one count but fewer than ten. CDR3 coding DNA: TGTGCCAGCAGCTTCGGCAGGGCTTACGAGCAGTACTTC. This codes for CASSFGRAYEQYF. The chain combines TRBV5-4 with TRBJ2-7; the D gene is possibly TRBD1 (5 bases). The CDR3 totals 13 residues. V shed 2 bases and J shed 4 bases, with 10 bases lying between them. Germline V gives CDR1 SGHNT, CDR2 YYREEE (reference sequence).

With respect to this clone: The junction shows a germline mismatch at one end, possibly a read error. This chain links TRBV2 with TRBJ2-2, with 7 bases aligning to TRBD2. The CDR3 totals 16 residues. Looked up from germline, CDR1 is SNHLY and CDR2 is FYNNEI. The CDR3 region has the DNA TGTGCCAACAGTGTTTTTGCGGGAGACGATTCCGGGGAGCTGTTTTTT. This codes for CANSVFAGDDSGELFF.

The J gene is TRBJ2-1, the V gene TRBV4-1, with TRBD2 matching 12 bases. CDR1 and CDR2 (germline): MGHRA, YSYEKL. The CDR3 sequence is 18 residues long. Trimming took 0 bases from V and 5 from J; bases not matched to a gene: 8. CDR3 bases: TGCGCCAGCAGCCAAGATGTCCTAGCGGGAGGGGGTAACAATGAGCAGTTCTTC. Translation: CASSQDVLAGGGNNEQFF.

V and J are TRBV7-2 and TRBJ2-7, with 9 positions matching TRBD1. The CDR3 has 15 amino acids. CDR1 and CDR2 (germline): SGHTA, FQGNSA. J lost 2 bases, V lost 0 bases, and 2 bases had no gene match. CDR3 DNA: TGTGCCAGCAGCTTAGCGGGGACAGGGCCCTACGAGCAGTACTTC. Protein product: CASSLAGTGPYEQYF.

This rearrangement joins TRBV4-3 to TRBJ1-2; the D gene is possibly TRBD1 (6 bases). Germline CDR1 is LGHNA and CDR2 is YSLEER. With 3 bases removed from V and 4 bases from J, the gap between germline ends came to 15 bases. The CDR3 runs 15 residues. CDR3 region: CASSQNRVTIYGYTF. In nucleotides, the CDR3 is TGCGCCAGCAGCCAGAACAGGGTAACCATCTATGGCTACACCTTC.

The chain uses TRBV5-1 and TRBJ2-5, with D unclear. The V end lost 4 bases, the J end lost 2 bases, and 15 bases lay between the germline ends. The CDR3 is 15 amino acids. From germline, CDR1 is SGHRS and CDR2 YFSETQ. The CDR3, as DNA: TGCGCCAGCAGCCTAGATCCCGGCGGTCAAGAGACCCAGTACTTC. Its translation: CASSLDPGGQETQYF.